This is a list of T cell receptor beta chains from one sample in a study of T-cell reconstitution after alpha-beta-depleted transplantation in children. TCRdb re-called the PCR reads through MiXCR, storing one row per CDR3 protein. The profile covers about 91,000 distinct CDR3 sequences, with 7% to 9% appearing a single time and approximately 7% taken by the ten largest. The sequencing here drew on PBMCs from the stem cell graft donor, taken from the stem cell graft. These receptors originate from a human donor who donated a stem cell graft to a child with congenital amegakaryocytic thrombocytopenia. CDR3s leave out the opening cysteine and the closing phenylalanine or tryptophan.

v_gene	len	CDR3aa
TRBV5-8	12	ASSLYRDTGELF
TRBV10-1	13	ASSETLDGSYEQY
TRBV18	11	ASSPTQNTEAF
TRBV15	13	ATRTGHATNEKLF
TRBV6-2/TRBV6-3	12	ASIQRGGADTQY
TRBV29-1	9	SSGSYNEQF
TRBV12-3/TRBV12-4	13	ASSQRGGSSYEQY
TRBV20-1	11	SVDRGPGQPQH
TRBV5-6	11	ASSDDRGNEQF
TRBV5-1	12	ASSLAEITDTQY
TRBV11-1	12	ASTFTRQGGEAF
TRBV20-1	12	SARDNPGPETQY
TRBV6-2/TRBV6-3	14	ASSYLSSGKGNTQY
TRBV11-2	13	ASSLVRANTGELF
TRBV28	13	ASRGDRAYNSPLH
TRBV5-5	13	ASSLVRGNTDTQY
TRBV7-2	14	ASSLVGGNSGNTIY
TRBV28	13	ASSPPQGTSNEQF
TRBV6-5	9	ASLYNTEAF
TRBV4-1	13	ASSQNPDHTDTQY
TRBV5-1	15	ASSASGPQNSYNEQF
TRBV20-1	14	SARDSRGAYTDTQY
TRBV9	12	ASSSGPSYNEQF
TRBV20-1	10	SAPEPDTEAF
TRBV5-6	12	ASSRQWAYNEQF
TRBV7-8	13	ASSQTGTVNSPLH
TRBV7-2	13	ASTPMGFGGEKLF
TRBV5-1	13	ASSKGGDDKNIQY
TRBV7-8	10	ASSLGGNIQY
TRBV20-1	9	SASTPDTQY
TRBV29-1	10	SVEGGEETQY
TRBV20-1	11	SASRGQYYGYT
TRBV7-9	12	ASSLAHRGDGYT
TRBV20-1	10	SARTGDTEAF
TRBV27	10	ASSPSPGPQH